This T cell receptor (beta chain) stems from a study of T-cell memory formation after mild COVID-19. TCRdb reprocessed the 5' RACE reads with MiXCR, giving one entry per CDR3 protein. The repertoire holds 35,000 to 45,000 distinct CDR3 sequences, with roughly 7% as singletons. This clonotype was picked up many times. V lost 3 bases, J lost 3 bases, and 9 bases lay in between. From germline, CDR1 is LGHNA and CDR2 YSLEER. This CDR3 is 15 amino acids long. The J gene is TRBJ2-6, the V gene TRBV4-3; unclear D gene. The source is an adult who had mild COVID-19 (a few samples of this study predate the infection). Cell type and time point are not known. Sequencing was performed on PBMCs or a T cell subset sorted from them (not recorded which). This CDR3 is CASSQGPGGANVLTF. As DNA, the CDR3 is TGCGCCAGCAGCCAGGGTCCGGGTGGGGCCAACGTCCTGACTTTC.